The 26 T cell receptor beta chains presented below share a single source sample, sequenced in a study of cytomegalovirus exposure and HLA in healthy donors. Both 60 Vbeta primers and 13 Jbeta primers went into the PCR. Profiling relied on immunoSEQ multiplex PCR, and the TCRdb table lists in-frame clones only, not all of them. This sample carries more than 110,000 clones, approximately 70% of them seen once, and the ten largest clones take 2% to 2.5%. The sequencing input was PBMCs. The origin of the receptors is a woman aged 60-75 years in good health and CMV-seropositive.

The rearrangement joins TRBV5-1 to TRBJ2-1; 7 positions agree with TRBD2. With V trimmed by 0 bases and J by 6 bases, 9 bases remained unmatched. The CDR3 spans 16 residues. CDR1 is SGHRS and CDR2 is YFSETQ in the germline V gene. The CDR3: CASSLGAGADVNEQFF. CDR3 bases: TGCGCCAGCAGCTTGGGGGCGGGAGCGGACGTCAATGAGCAGTTCTTC.

This chain joins TRBV5-4 and TRBJ2-5; maybe TRBD2 (6 bases). V was trimmed by 6 bases and J by 5 bases, leaving 17 bases between them. This CDR3 has 14 amino acids. CDR1 and CDR2 (germline): SGHNT, YYREEE (reference sequence). The CDR3 sequence: CASTSVAERETQYF. The CDR3 DNA reads as TGTGCCAGCACCTCGGTAGCGGAGAGGGAGACCCAGTACTTC.

The chain combines TRBV28 with TRBJ2-2; 9 nucleotides match TRBD2. CDR3 length: 16 amino acids. Germline assignment: CDR1 MDHEN and CDR2 SYDVKM. V lost 4 bases and J lost 5; bases outside the gene matches: 8. In DNA, the CDR3 is TGTGCCAGCAGTTCACTAGCGGGCAGGGGAACCGGGGAGCTGTTTTTT. This gives the protein CASSSLAGRGTGELFF.

This chain uses TRBV6-5 with TRBJ1-2; D might be TRBD1 (6 bases). The CDR3 is 12 residues long. The V gene's germline CDR1 is MNHEY and CDR2 SVGAGI. V lost 7 bases to trimming and J lost 4 bases, with 10 bases between them. Here the CDR3 reads CASKDSFYGYTF. For the CDR3, the DNA is TGTGCCAGCAAGGACAGTTTCTATGGCTACACCTTC.

The rearrangement uses TRBV19 and TRBJ2-3; no reliable D call. With 0 bases removed from V and 0 bases from J, the gap between germline ends came to 7 bases. Germline-derived CDR1 and CDR2 are LNHDA and SQIVND (reference sequence). This CDR3 is 15 amino acids long. The CDR3 is CASSIDRPSTDTQYF. CDR3 nucleotides: TGTGCCAGTAGTATAGACAGGCCTAGCACAGATACGCAGTATTTT. Combining the CDR3 with reference TRBV19 and TRBJ2-3 gives the whole variable domain DGGITQSPKYLFRKEGQNVTLSCEQNLNHDAMYWYRQDPGQGLRLIYYSQIVNDFQKGDIAEGYSVSREKKESFPLTVTSAQKNPTAFYLCASSIDRPSTDTQYFGPGTRLTVL.

This clone was seen more than once but under ten times. The chain joins TRBV5-1 to TRBJ2-3; weak D call: TRBD2 (6 bases). V was pared by 0 bases and J by 1 base, with 9 bases between. The germline V gene encodes CDR1 SGHRS and CDR2 YFSETQ. CDR3 length: 15 amino acids. In nucleotides, the CDR3 is TGCGCCAGCAGCTTGGCGACGGGAGGCACAGATACGCAGTATTTT. This translates into CASSLATGGTDTQYF. The entire variable domain, with the rest obtained from reference TRBV5-1 and TRBJ2-3, is as follows: KAGVTQTPRYLIKTRGQQVTLSCSPISGHRSVSWYQQTPGQGLQFLFEYFSETQRNKGNFPGRFSGRQFSNSRSEMNVSTLELGDSALYLCASSLATGGTDTQYFGPGTRLTVL.

The chain uses TRBV5-1 and TRBJ2-3; TRBD2 matches 10 bases. The CDR3 is 17 amino acids. CDR1 SGHRS and CDR2 YFSETQ come from the germline V gene. Trimming removed 0 bases from V and 3 bases from J; junction bases left unmatched: 7. The CDR3 protein is CASSLALAGVMTDTQYF. The CDR3 DNA follows: TGCGCCAGCAGCTTGGCCCTAGCGGGAGTTATGACAGATACGCAGTATTTT.

J is TRBJ2-7 and V is TRBV11-2; 9 bases agree with TRBD1. The germline V gene encodes CDR1 SGHAT and CDR2 FQNNGV. The V segment lost 5 bases and the J segment 3 bases; nucleotides outside the gene matches: 11. This CDR3 is 16 amino acids long. The CDR3 region is CASSRSAGTGLYEQYF. The CDR3 DNA sequence: TGTGCCAGCAGCCGCAGCGCCGGGACAGGGCTCTACGAGCAGTACTTC.

In this sample, this clone turned up a few times. The gene calls are TRBV2 and TRBJ2-5, with D possibly being TRBD2 (6 bases). The J call may not be correct, given that the DNA end is closer to TRBJ2-7. This CDR3 has 13 residues. Germline loops: CDR1 SNHLY, CDR2 FYNNEI. CDR3 loop: CASGLARGNEQYF. The CDR3 coding sequence is TGTGCCAGCGGCCTAGCGAGGGGCAACGAGCAGTACTTC.

The J gene is TRBJ2-5, the V gene TRBV6-5; D gene uncertain. CDR1 is MNHEY and CDR2 is SVGAGI in the germline V gene. The CDR3 extends over 14 amino acids. The V gene lost 4 bases and the J gene lost 3 bases, with 12 bases spanning the gap. CDR3 bases: TGTGCCAGCAGTTTCCTCGTTACAAAAGAGACCCAGTACTTC. It codes for CASSFLVTKETQYF.

J is TRBJ2-1 and V is TRBV7-2; TRBD1 is a possible D gene (5 bases). Trimming removed 5 bases from V and 1 base from J, with 15 bases in between. The CDR3 is made up of 16 amino acids. Germline lookup yields CDR1 SGHTA and CDR2 FQGNSA. CDR3 sequence: CASSARGTPSYNEQFF. The CDR3 region has the DNA TGTGCCAGCAGCGCTAGGGGCACACCTTCCTACAATGAGCAGTTCTTC.

This chain joins TRBV28 and TRBJ1-5; 8 nucleotides align to TRBD1. From germline, CDR1 is MDHEN and CDR2 SYDVKM. V shed 2 bases and J 7 bases; nucleotides not matched to a gene: 13. The CDR3 sequence is 17 residues long. The CDR3 loop reads CASSLSGTGGFGQPQHF. The CDR3 region has the DNA TGTGCCAGCAGTTTAAGCGGGACAGGAGGATTTGGGCAGCCCCAGCATTTT.

In DNA form, the CDR3 reads TGTGCCAGCTCACCAGTCCGGTCACAAGAGACCCAGTACTTC. Translated: CASSPVRSQETQYF. This chain links TRBV18 with TRBJ2-5; the D is unclear. This CDR3 is 14 amino acids long. Germline CDR1 is KGHSH and CDR2 is LQKENI. Trimming shortened V by 2 bases and J by 2 bases, and 9 bases separated the two germline ends.

The gene calls are TRBV6-1 and TRBJ1-2, with D possibly TRBD1 on 5 matching bases. V was trimmed by 6 bases and J by 6 bases, leaving 8 bases between them. The CDR3 contains 11 residues. Per the germline V gene, CDR1 is MNHNS and CDR2 is SASEGT. The CDR3 DNA is TGTGCCAGCAGGGGGCTTAATGGCTACACCTTC. Its protein product is CASRGLNGYTF.

This clone was detected only a few times. The CDR3 reads CASSLSGTSDSYEQYF. For the CDR3, the DNA is TGTGCCAGCAGCCTGTCCGGGACTAGCGATTCCTACGAGCAGTACTTC. V and J are TRBV14 and TRBJ2-7; TRBD2 matches 10 bases. J gave up 1 base and V 4 bases, and 7 bases lay outside the gene matches. Germline CDR1 and CDR2: SGHDN and FVKESK. The CDR3 contains 16 residues.

The chain has TRBV19 and TRBJ2-3; TRBD2 might be the D (5 bases). Trimming took off 1 base at V and 4 bases at J, with 12 bases between the two ends. The germline V gene encodes CDR1 LNHDA and CDR2 SQIVND (reference sequence). The CDR3 runs to 15 residues. The DNA of the CDR3 is TGTGCCAGTAGTATAGGGGCTAGCCGCCCAGATACGCAGTATTTT. Its protein is CASSIGASRPDTQYF.

The chain carries TRBV7-2 and TRBJ2-3; 8 bases fit TRBD2. The germline CDR1 and CDR2 sequences are SGHTA and FQGNSA. The CDR3 totals 16 residues. V lost 5 bases to trimming and J lost 5 bases; unmatched junction nucleotides: 12. The CDR3 loop is CASSITGTRGGDTQYF. Written as DNA, the CDR3 is TGTGCCAGCAGCATTACCGGGACTAGAGGGGGAGATACGCAGTATTTT.

The V call is TRBV11-2, the J call TRBJ2-5; TRBD1 matches at 11 bases. With V trimmed by 5 bases and J by 4 bases, 6 bases remained unmatched. CDR3 size: 15 residues. The germline V gene encodes CDR1 SGHAT and CDR2 FQNNGV. CDR3 nucleotide sequence: TGTGCCAGCAGCCAGGGGACAGGGGGAGGAGAGACCCAGTACTTC. Residues: CASSQGTGGGETQYF. The full variable domain, with the rest looked up from reference TRBV11-2 and TRBJ2-5, is EAGVAQSPRYKIIEKRQSVAFWCNPISGHATLYWYQQILGQGPKLLIQFQNNGVVDDSQLPKDRFSAERLKGVDSTLKIQPAKLEDSAVYLCASSQGTGGGETQYFGPGTRLLVL.

The genes are TRBV6-5 and TRBJ1-5; TRBD1 is a possible D gene (5 bases). CDR1 is MNHEY and CDR2 is SVGAGI in the germline V gene. Trimming cost V 8 bases and J 2 bases, with 13 bases left between them. The CDR3 sequence is 14 residues long. The CDR3 bases are TGTGCCAGCGGGCGCAGGGAGGGCAATCAGCCCCAGCATTTT. This translates into CASGRREGNQPQHF.

The chain uses TRBV5-4 and TRBJ2-5; 7 bases match TRBD2. Germline V CDR1 and CDR2: SGHNT, YYREEE (reference sequence). The V and J ends lost 4 bases and 3 bases, in that order; junction bases with no gene match: 9. The CDR3 contains 15 residues. CDR3 in DNA: TGTGCCAGCAGCCCAACAGGCCTAGCGGAAGAGACCCAGTACTTC. Its protein product is CASSPTGLAEETQYF.

This clone was detected once. This chain links TRBV20-1 with TRBJ1-1; no reliable D call. Looked up from germline, CDR1 is DFQATT and CDR2 is SNEGSKA (reference sequence). The CDR3 sequence is 10 residues long. Trimming took off 3 bases at V and 7 bases at J, with 6 bases between the two ends. CDR3 bases: TGCAGTGCTAGCGAGTTTGAAGCTTTCTTT. It is translated as CSASEFEAFF.

The chain has TRBV25-1 and TRBJ1-6; D remains unclear. This CDR3 is 14 amino acids long. CDR1 and CDR2 (germline): MGHDK, SYGVNS. Trimming removed 3 bases at V and 10 bases at J, with 13 bases between. The CDR3 DNA reads as TGTGCCAGCAGTGAGGTTGGGTTTAGCTCACCCCTCCACTTT. Its translation is CASSEVGFSSPLHF.

V gene TRBV15 combines with J gene TRBJ1-3; D gene unclear. The germline V gene has CDR1 LNHNV and CDR2 YYDKDF (reference sequence). Trimming took 1 base from V and 0 from J, leaving 7 bases between them. This CDR3 spans 15 amino acids. As DNA, the CDR3 is TGTGCCACCAGCAGAGGGTGGCCCTCTGGAAACACCATATATTTT. It codes for CATSRGWPSGNTIYF.

The chain links TRBV27 to TRBJ2-2, with 11 bases that match TRBD1. The CDR3 loop spans 15 amino acids. V lost 5 bases and J lost 6; bases outside the gene matches: 5. The V gene's germline CDR1 is MNHEY and CDR2 SMNVEV (reference sequence). CDR3 DNA sequence: TGTGCCAGCAGTCTTGGGACAGGGGGAGCCGGGGAGCTGTTTTTT. Its protein is CASSLGTGGAGELFF.

The V and J genes are TRBV2 and TRBJ2-3; 11 positions match TRBD2. The germline CDR1 and CDR2 sequences are SNHLY and FYNNEI. After removal of 4 bases from V and 0 bases from J, the junction contained 3 bases not matched to a gene. This CDR3 has 16 residues. The CDR3 protein is CASSVGLAGSTDTQYF. Written as DNA, the CDR3 is TGTGCCAGCAGTGTCGGACTAGCGGGTAGCACAGATACGCAGTATTTT.

J is TRBJ1-4 and V is TRBV4-2; no clear D gene. CDR1 LGHNA and CDR2 YNFKEQ come from the germline V gene. The CDR3 length is 15 residues. V was trimmed by 2 bases and J by 5 bases, leaving 12 bases between them. CDR3 nucleotide sequence: TGTGCCAGCAGCCAAACCAGCGGACCCAATGAAAAACTGTTTTTT. Its translation: CASSQTSGPNEKLFF.